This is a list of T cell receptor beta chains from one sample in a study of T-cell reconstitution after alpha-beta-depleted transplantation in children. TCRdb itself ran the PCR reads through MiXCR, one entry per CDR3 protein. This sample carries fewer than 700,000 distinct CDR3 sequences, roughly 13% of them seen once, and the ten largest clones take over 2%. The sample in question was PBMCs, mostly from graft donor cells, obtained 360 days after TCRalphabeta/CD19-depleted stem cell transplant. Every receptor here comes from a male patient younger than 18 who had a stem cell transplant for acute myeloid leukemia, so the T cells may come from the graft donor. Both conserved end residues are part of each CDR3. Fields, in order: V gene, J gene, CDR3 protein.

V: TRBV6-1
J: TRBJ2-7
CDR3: CASRKATANPEQYF

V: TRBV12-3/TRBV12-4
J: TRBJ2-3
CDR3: CASKRGQVQTSIDTQYF

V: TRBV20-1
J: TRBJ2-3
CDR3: CSARVMGTGKGWDTQYF

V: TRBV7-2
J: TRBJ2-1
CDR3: CANRPTRGQRNNEQFF

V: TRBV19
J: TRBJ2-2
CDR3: CASSQGYNTGELFF

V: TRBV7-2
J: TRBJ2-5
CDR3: CASSLLAGDTGETQYF

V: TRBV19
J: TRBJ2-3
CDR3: CASSIILTDTQYF

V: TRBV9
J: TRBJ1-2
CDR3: CASSGNGYTF

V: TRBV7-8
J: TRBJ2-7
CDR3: CASSLAGGTSYEQYF

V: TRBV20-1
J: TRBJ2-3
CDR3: CSARARALPPADTQYF

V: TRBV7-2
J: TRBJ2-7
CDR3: CASSFARVIYEQYF

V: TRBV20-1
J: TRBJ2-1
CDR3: CSVRPGLAGGPDEQFF

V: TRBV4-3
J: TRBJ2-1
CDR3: CASSQDSSRPSYNEQFF

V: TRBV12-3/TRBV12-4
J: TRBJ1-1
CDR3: CASSPNRGGTEAFF

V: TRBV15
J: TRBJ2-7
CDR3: CATSRRPGLTREQYF

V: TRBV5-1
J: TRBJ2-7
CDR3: CASTTGFTYEQYF

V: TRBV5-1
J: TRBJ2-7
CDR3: CANRQSHSYEQYF

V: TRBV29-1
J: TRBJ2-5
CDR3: CSVRAGGTQYF

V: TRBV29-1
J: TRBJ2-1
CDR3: CSVVGILAGPNEQFF

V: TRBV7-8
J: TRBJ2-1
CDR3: CASSRRDPGNEQFF

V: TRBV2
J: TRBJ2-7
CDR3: CASKEDYEQYF

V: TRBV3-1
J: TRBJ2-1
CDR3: CASSRREGREGPGRSYNEQFF

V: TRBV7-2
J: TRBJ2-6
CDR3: CARANSGANVLTF

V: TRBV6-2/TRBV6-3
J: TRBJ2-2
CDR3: CASRPSGNHGELFF

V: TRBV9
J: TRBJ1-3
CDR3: CASSVGSWDRGNTIYF

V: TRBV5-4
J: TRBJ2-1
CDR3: CASSLFGPYNEQFF

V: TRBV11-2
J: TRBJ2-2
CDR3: CASSFRTNTGELFF

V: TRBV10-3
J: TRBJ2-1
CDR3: CAIKSGTGTYNEQFF

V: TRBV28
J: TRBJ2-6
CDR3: CASSTGLAGANVLAF

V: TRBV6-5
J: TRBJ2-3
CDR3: CASSSPKIPVETQYF

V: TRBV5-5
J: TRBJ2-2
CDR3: CASSRTGTTLTGELFF

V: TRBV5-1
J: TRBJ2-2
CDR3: CASRAFNTGELFF

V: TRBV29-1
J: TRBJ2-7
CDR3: CSVEFVSSYEQYF

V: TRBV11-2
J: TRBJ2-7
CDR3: CASSLELAGVREQYF

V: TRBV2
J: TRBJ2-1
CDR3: CASTLGAGEQFF

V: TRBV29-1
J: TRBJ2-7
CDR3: CSVELVDYEQYF

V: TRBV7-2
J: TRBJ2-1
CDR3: CASSLFRTRGNNEQFF

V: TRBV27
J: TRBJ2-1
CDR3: CASSLIGVPYNEQFF

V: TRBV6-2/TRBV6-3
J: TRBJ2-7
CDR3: CASSYSTSEQYF

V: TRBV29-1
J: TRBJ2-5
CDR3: CSVRVGDSLRQQETQYF

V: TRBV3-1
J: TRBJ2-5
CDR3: CASSQDRAGGVETQYF

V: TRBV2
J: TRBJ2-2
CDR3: CASRPGLAYTGELFF

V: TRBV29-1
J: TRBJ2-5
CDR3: CSVVFGPKETQYF

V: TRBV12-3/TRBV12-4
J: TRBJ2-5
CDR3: CASSLSHGTGGTQYF

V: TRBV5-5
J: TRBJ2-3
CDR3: CASSFGLAPFQDTQYF

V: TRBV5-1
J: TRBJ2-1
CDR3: CASSLDPIRSYNEQFF

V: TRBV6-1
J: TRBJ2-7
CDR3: CASSRTDNPSYEQYF